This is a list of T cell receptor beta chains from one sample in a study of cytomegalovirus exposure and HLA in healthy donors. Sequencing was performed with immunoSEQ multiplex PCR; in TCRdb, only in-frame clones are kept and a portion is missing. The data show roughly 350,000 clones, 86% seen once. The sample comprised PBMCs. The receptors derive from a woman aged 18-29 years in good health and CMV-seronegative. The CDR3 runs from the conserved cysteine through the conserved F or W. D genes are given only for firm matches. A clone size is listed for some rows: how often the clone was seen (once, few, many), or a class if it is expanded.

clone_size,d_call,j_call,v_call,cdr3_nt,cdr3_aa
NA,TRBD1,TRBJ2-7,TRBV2,TGTGCCAGCAGGAGGACACTGACAGGGTCCTACGAGCAGTACTTC,CASRRTLTGSYEQYF
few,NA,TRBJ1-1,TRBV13,TGTGCCAGCAGCTTAGAGGGAGGGAACACTGAAGCTTTCTTT,CASSLEGGNTEAFF
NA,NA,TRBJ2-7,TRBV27,TGTGCCAGCAGTTTAACAGGTAGATACGAGCAGTACTTC,CASSLTGRYEQYF
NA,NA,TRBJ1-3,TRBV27,TGTGCCAGCAGTTTTAGCTCAACAGGGTACACCATATATTTT,CASSFSSTGYTIYF
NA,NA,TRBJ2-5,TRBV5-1,TGCGCCAGCAGCTCCTACTACTCAGAGACCCAGTACTTC,CASSSYYSETQYF
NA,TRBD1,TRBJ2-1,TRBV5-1,TGCGCCAGCAGCTTGTTCACAGGGGGAGAGAATGAGCAGTTCTTC,CASSLFTGGENEQFF
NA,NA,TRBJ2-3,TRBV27,TGTGCCAGCAGTTTAGGGGCAGGGGTTAGCACAGATACGCAGTATTTT,CASSLGAGVSTDTQYF
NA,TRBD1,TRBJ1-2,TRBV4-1,TGCGCCAGCAGCCAAGAACCGACAGGGCTGATTAACTATGGCTACACCTTC,CASSQEPTGLINYGYTF
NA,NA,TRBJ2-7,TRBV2,TGTGCCAGCAGTAAAGGCGGTTACGAGCAGTACTTC,CASSKGGYEQYF
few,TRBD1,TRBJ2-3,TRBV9,TGTGCCAGCAGCGGGACAGGGGGCGCGACAGATACGCAGTATTTT,CASSGTGGATDTQYF
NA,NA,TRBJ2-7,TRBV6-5,TGTGCCAGCAGGAACTCGGGGAGAGGTTTCCACGAGCAGTACTTC,CASRNSGRGFHEQYF
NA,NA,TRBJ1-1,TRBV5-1,TGCGCCAGCAGCTTGGGTGTGGAGGGCACTGAAGCTTTCTTT,CASSLGVEGTEAFF
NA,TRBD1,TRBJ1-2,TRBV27,TGTGCCAGCAGCAGGGGACAGGGATATGGCTACACCTTC,CASSRGQGYGYTF
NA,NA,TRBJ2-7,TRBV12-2,TGTGCAAGTTATTCGCCGGACAGGGGTCCTTTCCCGTCCTACGAGCAGTACTTC,CASYSPDRGPFPSYEQYF
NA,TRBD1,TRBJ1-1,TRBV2,TGTGCCAGCAGTAGGACAGGATCTGAAGCTTTCTTT,CASSRTGSEAFF
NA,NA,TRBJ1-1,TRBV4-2,TGTGCCAGCAGCCAAAGCCCGGGGGACGAAGCTTTCTTT,CASSQSPGDEAFF
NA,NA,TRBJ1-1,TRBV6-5,TGTGCCAGCAGTTATCGGGGGGTGAACACTGAAGCTTTCTTT,CASSYRGVNTEAFF
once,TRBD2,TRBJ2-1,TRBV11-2,TGTGCCAGCAGCTCTGGGGCGGGAGGTCGGAATGAGCAGTTCTTC,CASSSGAGGRNEQFF
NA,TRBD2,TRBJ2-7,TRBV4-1,TGCGCCAGCAGCCAGGGGGGGACCTCCCTCAACTACGAGCAGTACTTC,CASSQGGTSLNYEQYF
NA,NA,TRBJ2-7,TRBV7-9,TGTGCCAGCAGCTTAGGAGTAGCGTCCCACGAGCAGTACTTC,CASSLGVASHEQYF
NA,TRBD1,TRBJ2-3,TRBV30,TGTGCCTGGAGCTCCACAGGGGGCAGGACAGATACGCAGTATTTT,CAWSSTGGRTDTQYF
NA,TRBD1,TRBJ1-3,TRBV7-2,TGTGCCAGCAGCTTCCAGGGGGGCTCTGGAAACACCATATATTTT,CASSFQGGSGNTIYF
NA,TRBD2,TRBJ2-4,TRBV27,TGTGCCAGCAGTGGATCCGGACTAGCGGGAGCCAAAAACATTCAGTACTTC,CASSGSGLAGAKNIQYF
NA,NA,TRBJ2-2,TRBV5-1,TGCGCCAGCAGCTTGGGCCAGGTCGACACCGGGGAGCTGTTTTTT,CASSLGQVDTGELFF
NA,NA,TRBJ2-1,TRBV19,TGTGCCAGTACCCTAGGGGATGTCAATGAGCAGTTCTTC,CASTLGDVNEQFF
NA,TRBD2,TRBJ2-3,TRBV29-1,TGCAGCGTCCTCGGGAGGGCCGCCGATACGCAGTATTTT,CSVLGRAADTQYF
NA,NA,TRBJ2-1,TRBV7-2,TGTGCCAGCAGCTTAGGTCGACTAGAGGGCAATGAGCAGTTCTTC,CASSLGRLEGNEQFF
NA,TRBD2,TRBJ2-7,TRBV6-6,TGTGCCAGCAGTTACTCGGGTAGCGGGACGCCCTACGAGCAGTACTTC,CASSYSGSGTPYEQYF
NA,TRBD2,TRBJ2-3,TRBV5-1,TGCGCCAGCAGCTTGGCTCCTAGCGGGAGTTCTACGCAGTATTTT,CASSLAPSGSSTQYF
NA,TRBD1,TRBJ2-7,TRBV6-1,TGTGCCAGCAGTGAGGGACAGGGTTACTCCGAGCAGTACTTC,CASSEGQGYSEQYF
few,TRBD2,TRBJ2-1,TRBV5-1,TGCGCCAGCAGCTTGACGACTAGCGGACTCAATGAGCAGTTCTTC,CASSLTTSGLNEQFF
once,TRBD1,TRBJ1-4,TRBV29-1,TGCAGCGTTGAAAGACAGGGAGAAAAACTGTTTTTT,CSVERQGEKLFF
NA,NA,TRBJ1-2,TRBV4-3,TGCGCCAGCAGCCAAGATATCCGGGATGGAAGGGACTATGGCTACACCTTC,CASSQDIRDGRDYGYTF
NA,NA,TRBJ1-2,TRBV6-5,TGTGCCAGCAGTTATGACAGAGTGTTCTTC,CASSYDRVFF
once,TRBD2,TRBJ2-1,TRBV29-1,TGCAGCGTCCTAGCGGGAGGGTACAATGAGCAGTTCTTC,CSVLAGGYNEQFF
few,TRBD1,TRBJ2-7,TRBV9,TGTGCCAGCAGCGTAGCGGACAGGGGCATCGACGAGCAGTACTTC,CASSVADRGIDEQYF
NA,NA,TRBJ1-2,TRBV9,TGTGCCAGCAGCGTTGGGGGCGGACCACCCGCTAACTATGGCTACACCTTC,CASSVGGGPPANYGYTF
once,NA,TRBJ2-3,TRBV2,TGTGCCAGCAGTGCAGTAGGTAGCGGCCCCACAGATACGCAGTATTTT,CASSAVGSGPTDTQYF
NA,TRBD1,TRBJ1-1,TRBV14,TGTGCCAGCAGCCGCACAGGGGGCTATAACACTGAAGCTTTCTTT,CASSRTGGYNTEAFF
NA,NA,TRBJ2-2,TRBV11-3,TGTGCCAGCAGCCCCGGGACGGCCCGAGGGGGAACCGGGGAGCTGTTTTTT,CASSPGTARGGTGELFF
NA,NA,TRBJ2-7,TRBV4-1,TGCGCCAGCAGCCAAGTGGCCGCCGCCTACGAGCAGTACTTC,CASSQVAAAYEQYF
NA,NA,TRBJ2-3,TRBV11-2,TGTGCCAGCAGCTTCGGAGCGTGGGGCCGCACAGATACGCAGTATTTT,CASSFGAWGRTDTQYF
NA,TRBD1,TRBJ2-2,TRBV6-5,TGTGCCAGCAGAACAGGGGGCACCGGGGAGCTGTTTTTT,CASRTGGTGELFF
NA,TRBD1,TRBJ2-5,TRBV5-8,TGTGCCAGCAGCTTGGGTGGGACAGGAATGACGACCCAGTACTTC,CASSLGGTGMTTQYF
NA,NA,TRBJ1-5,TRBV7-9,TGTGCCAGCAGCTTGACCGGGGTTGGCCGTCAGCCCCAGCATTTT,CASSLTGVGRQPQHF
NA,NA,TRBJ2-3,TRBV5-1,TGCGCCAGCAGCTTGCTCGGGGTCCTCACAGATACGCAGTATTTT,CASSLLGVLTDTQYF
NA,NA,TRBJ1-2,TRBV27,TGTGCCAGCGGACTGTTGGACGGATATTCCTATGGCTACACCTTC,CASGLLDGYSYGYTF
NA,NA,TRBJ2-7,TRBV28,TGTGCCAGCAGTTTAGGGCCCCCTTCCGAGCAGTACTTC,CASSLGPPSEQYF